These T cell receptor beta chains were read from a single sample in a study of cytomegalovirus exposure and HLA in healthy donors. Method: immunoSEQ multiplex PCR; TCRdb's copy keeps in-frame clones and lacks some. The sample has approximately 120,000 clones; about 85% are singletons. The material sequenced was PBMCs. These receptors were collected from a man aged 18-30 years in good health and CMV-seropositive. Both conserved end residues are part of each CDR3. D genes are given only for firm matches. For some rows the clone size is stated as once, few or many, or as a class when expanded; others skip it.

clone_size	d_call	v_call	j_call	cdr3_aa	cdr3_nt
NA	TRBD2	TRBV29-1	TRBJ2-2	CSVEGRASGSIAGELFF	TGCAGCGTTGAAGGGAGAGCTAGCGGGAGTATTGCCGGGGAGCTGTTTTTT
NA	TRBD2	TRBV11-2	TRBJ2-2	CASSFLREGPKLFF	TGTGCCAGCAGCTTTCTCCGGGAGGGCCCCAAGCTGTTTTTT
medium-sized	NA	TRBV15	TRBJ2-2	CATSSPWSTGAGELFF	TGTGCCACCAGCAGTCCATGGAGTACAGGTGCCGGGGAGCTGTTTTTT
NA	TRBD1	TRBV7-2	TRBJ1-1	CASSPRDRNTEAFF	TGTGCCAGCAGCCCCCGGGACAGAAACACTGAAGCTTTCTTT
NA	NA	TRBV19	TRBJ2-5	CASSRGLTSETQYF	TGTGCCAGTAGTAGGGGCCTTACCTCGGAGACCCAGTACTTC
NA	TRBD1	TRBV6-6	TRBJ1-5	CASRDRGIQPQHF	TGTGCCAGCAGGGACAGGGGTATCCAGCCCCAGCATTTT
NA	NA	TRBV6-1	TRBJ1-6	CASSEPFQGNNSPLHF	TGTGCCAGCAGTGAACCATTTCAGGGGAACAATTCACCCCTCCACTTT
NA	TRBD1	TRBV7-9	TRBJ1-1	CASSAQGKGEAFF	TGTGCCAGCAGCGCACAGGGGAAGGGAGAAGCTTTCTTT
NA	NA	TRBV25-1	TRBJ2-2	CASSQQTPNTGELFF	TGTGCCAGCAGTCAGCAGACTCCGAACACCGGGGAGCTGTTTTTT
NA	NA	TRBV9	TRBJ2-3	CASSVGGYTDTQYF	TGTGCCAGCAGCGTAGGGGGCTACACAGATACGCAGTATTTT
NA	NA	TRBV9	TRBJ1-2	CASSAGGQGFYYGYTF	TGTGCCAGCAGCGCTGGCGGGCAGGGGTTCTACTATGGCTACACCTTC
NA	NA	TRBV19	TRBJ1-1	CASRGQPTEAFF	TGTGCCAGTAGGGGACAACCCACTGAAGCTTTCTTT
NA	NA	TRBV5-5	TRBJ2-5	CASSSSETARTEETQYF	TGTGCCAGCAGCTCATCCGAGACGGCCAGGACTGAAGAGACCCAGTACTTC
NA	TRBD1	TRBV27	TRBJ1-1	CASSLRGHTEAFF	TGTGCCAGCAGTTTAAGGGGGCACACTGAAGCTTTCTTT
NA	TRBD2	TRBV7-2	TRBJ2-1	CASSLPGLAGVSEQFF	TGTGCCAGCAGCTTACCCGGACTAGCGGGAGTCAGTGAGCAGTTCTTC
few	TRBD1	TRBV19	TRBJ2-6	CASSIGRNRGLDGANVLTF	TGTGCCAGTAGTATTGGTCGTAACAGGGGGCTAGATGGGGCCAACGTCCTGACTTTC
NA	NA	TRBV2	TRBJ2-4	CASSEMRVDKNIQYF	TGTGCCAGCAGTGAAATGAGGGTGGACAAAAACATTCAGTACTTC
NA	NA	TRBV5-4	TRBJ2-1	CASRQGTNNEQFF	TGTGCCAGCCGACAAGGAACGAACAATGAGCAGTTCTTC
NA	NA	TRBV19	TRBJ2-1	CASREGGLSEQFF	TGTGCCAGTAGGGAGGGGGGGCTTAGTGAGCAGTTCTTC
NA	NA	TRBV21-1	TRBJ1-2	CASSNTPFAGYYTF	TGTGCCAGCAGCAACACCCCATTCGCGGGTTACTACACCTTC
NA	NA	TRBV11-3	TRBJ1-1	CASSRIQGEAFF	TGTGCCAGCAGCCGAATACAGGGAGAAGCTTTCTTT
NA	NA	TRBV6-5	TRBJ1-6	CASSFSRGGYNSPLHF	TGTGCCAGCAGTTTCTCCCGGGGGGGCTATAATTCACCCCTCCACTTT
NA	TRBD1	TRBV9	TRBJ1-3	CASSVAALAGGGGNTIYF	TGTGCCAGCAGCGTAGCGGCGTTGGCAGGGGGTGGCGGAAACACCATATATTTT
NA	TRBD2	TRBV6-4	TRBJ2-1	CASSREAHNEQFF	TGTGCCAGCAGTCGGGAGGCCCACAATGAGCAGTTCTTC
few	TRBD1	TRBV6-6	TRBJ2-5	CASIRGQGFLETQYF	TGTGCCAGCATTCGGGGACAGGGTTTTCTCGAGACCCAGTACTTC
NA	NA	TRBV13	TRBJ2-3	CASSLTETDTQYF	TGTGCCAGCAGCTTAACAGAGACAGATACGCAGTATTTT
NA	NA	TRBV6-1	TRBJ1-3	CASSEFTGTYTIYF	TGTGCCAGCAGTGAATTTACAGGGACGTACACCATATATTTT
NA	TRBD2	TRBV13	TRBJ2-7	CASSRGVSRGGFQSYEQYF	TGTGCCAGCAGTCGGGGGGTTTCTCGGGGGGGTTTCCAATCCTACGAGCAGTACTTC
NA	NA	TRBV6-6	TRBJ1-2	CASSNIQTNYGYTF	TGTGCCAGCAGCAATATACAGACTAACTATGGCTACACCTTC
NA	NA	TRBV19	TRBJ2-7	CASSPDLLGDYEQYF	TGTGCCAGTAGTCCCGACCTTCTCGGGGACTACGAGCAGTACTTC
few	NA	TRBV7-9	TRBJ1-2	CASSLVAGPEGYTF	TGTGCCAGCAGCTTAGTTGCAGGCCCTGAGGGCTACACCTTC
NA	NA	TRBV7-2	TRBJ1-5	CASSLGGRQPQHF	TGTGCCAGCAGCTTAGGGGGCAGGCAGCCCCAGCATTTT
NA	TRBD1	TRBV19	TRBJ1-1	CASSEGQLTEAFF	TGTGCCAGTAGTGAGGGACAGCTCACTGAAGCTTTCTTT
NA	NA	TRBV6-1	TRBJ1-1	CASSEFSGGDGDTEAFF	TGTGCCAGCAGTGAATTTTCGGGGGGGGATGGGGACACTGAAGCTTTCTTT
NA	NA	TRBV11-2	TRBJ2-3	CASSSLVGYTDTQYF	TGTGCCAGCAGTTCACTAGTGGGATACACAGATACGCAGTATTTT
NA	NA	TRBV6-5	TRBJ2-7	CASSYSGTPTYEQYF	TGTGCCAGCAGTTACTCAGGGACACCTACCTACGAGCAGTACTTC
NA	NA	TRBV10-1	TRBJ1-3	CASRWSTIYF	TGCGCCAGCAGATGGAGCACCATATATTTT
NA	NA	TRBV9	TRBJ2-1	CASSVGGQNNEQFF	TGTGCCAGCAGCGTAGGAGGACAGAACAATGAGCAGTTCTTC
NA	NA	TRBV30	TRBJ1-5	CAWSSGDGQPQHF	TGTGCCTGGAGTTCAGGGGACGGTCAGCCCCAGCATTTT
NA	NA	TRBV4-1	TRBJ1-1	CASSQDNGQSNTEAFF	TGCGCCAGCAGCCAAGATAATGGGCAGAGTAACACTGAAGCTTTCTTT
NA	NA	TRBV11-1	TRBJ2-7	CASSLQPGVSGYEQYF	TGTGCCAGCAGCTTACAACCAGGGGTTTCCGGCTACGAGCAGTACTTC
NA	NA	TRBV6-1	TRBJ1-2	CASSEAWGGNYGYTF	TGTGCCAGCAGTGAAGCTTGGGGGGGTAACTATGGCTACACCTTC
NA	TRBD2	TRBV7-6	TRBJ2-5	CASSFGAGSQETQYF	TGTGCCAGCAGCTTCGGAGCGGGATCCCAAGAGACCCAGTACTTC
few	TRBD1	TRBV11-2	TRBJ1-4	CASSAQGVRDEKLFF	TGTGCCAGCAGCGCACAGGGGGTAAGAGATGAAAAACTGTTTTTT
NA	NA	TRBV9	TRBJ1-1	CASRGGADTEAFF	TGTGCCAGCAGGGGGGGGGCTGACACTGAAGCTTTCTTT
few	NA	TRBV2	TRBJ2-2	CASVATSNTGELFF	TGTGCCAGCGTAGCGACATCGAACACCGGGGAGCTGTTTTTT
NA	NA	TRBV19	TRBJ2-7	CASSIEVVSSYEQYF	TGTGCCAGTAGTATTGAAGTAGTGAGCTCCTACGAGCAGTACTTC
NA	NA	TRBV11-2	TRBJ1-6	CASSLAGDMDSPLHF	TGTGCCAGCAGCTTAGCAGGGGACATGGATTCACCCCTCCACTTT
NA	NA	TRBV5-1	TRBJ2-7	CASSLGGLSPYEQYF	TGCGCCAGCAGCCTGGGCGGTCTCAGCCCCTACGAGCAGTACTTC
NA	NA	TRBV21-1	TRBJ1-1	CASSKVSGLTGTSTEAFF	TGTGCCAGCAGCAAAGTTTCGGGCCTAACCGGGACAAGCACTGAAGCTTTCTTT
NA	TRBD2	TRBV27	TRBJ2-7	CASSFKREIGEQYF	TGTGCCAGCAGTTTTAAGCGGGAGATTGGGGAGCAGTACTTC
NA	TRBD2	TRBV5-1	TRBJ2-5	CASTTSPLAGGEETQYF	TGCGCCAGCACCACATCCCCCCTAGCGGGAGGAGAAGAGACCCAGTACTTC
NA	TRBD1	TRBV18	TRBJ2-1	CASSPGTGNYNEQFF	TGTGCCAGCTCACCTGGGACAGGGAACTACAATGAGCAGTTCTTC
NA	NA	TRBV9	TRBJ2-5	CASSVNSLQETQYF	TGTGCCAGCAGCGTAAACTCCCTTCAAGAGACCCAGTACTTC
NA	NA	TRBV5-1	TRBJ2-7	CASRRDYEQYF	TGCGCCAGCAGGAGGGACTACGAGCAGTACTTC
NA	NA	TRBV10-1	TRBJ1-4	CASSNHSDGYEKLFF	TGCGCCAGCAGTAATCACAGTGATGGGTATGAAAAACTGTTTTTT